Listed below are T cell receptor beta chains from one sample, sequenced in a study of Graves' ophthalmopathy and Graves' hyperthyroidism. MiXCR, applied by TCRdb to the multiplex PCR reads, yields one record per CDR3 protein. The table includes some 200,000 distinct CDR3 sequences, approximately 28% detected once. What was sequenced was peripheral blood. The receptors were sampled from a man aged 50-59 years with Graves' ophthalmopathy. Both conserved end residues are part of each CDR3. The order of the fields is D gene, clone size, V gene, J gene, CDR3 DNA, CDR3 protein. The D gene is left open where the match is weak. Rows may omit the clone size; those that give it use once, few, many or a size class.

NA,NA,TRBV6-5,TRBJ1-2,TGTGCCAGCAGTTACTCGAAGGCCGATCAATCCTATGGCTACACCTTC,CASSYSKADQSYGYTF
NA,many,TRBV27,TRBJ2-7,TGTGCCAGCAGTTTACGAGTCTCCTACGAGCAGTACTTC,CASSLRVSYEQYF
NA,many,TRBV28,TRBJ1-5,TGTGCCAGCAGTTTGGTCGGATATAGCAATCAGCCCCAGCATTTT,CASSLVGYSNQPQHF
NA,NA,TRBV7-9,TRBJ2-5,TGTGCCAGCAGCCCAGGCTTACTACAAGAGACCCAGTACTTC,CASSPGLLQETQYF
NA,few,TRBV20-1,TRBJ2-2,TGCAGTGCTAGAGCTAGAAGCACCGGGGAGCTGTTTTTT,CSARARSTGELFF
NA,many,TRBV12-3/TRBV12-4,TRBJ1-5,TGTGCCAGCAGTTCAGGGTACGATCAGCCCCAGCATTTT,CASSSGYDQPQHF
NA,few,TRBV2,TRBJ1-1,TGTGCCAGCACCCTTCCCGGGACTGAAGCTTTCTTT,CASTLPGTEAFF
NA,many,TRBV28,TRBJ1-6,TGTGCCAGCAACAGGCTGGGTTCACCCCTCCACTTT,CASNRLGSPLHF
NA,NA,TRBV7-8,TRBJ2-7,TGTGCCAGCAGCCAAGGGCGTCTTTACGAGCAGTACTTC,CASSQGRLYEQYF
NA,many,TRBV11-2,TRBJ2-7,TGTGCCAGCAGCTTACACAAGGAAGCTTCCTACGAGCAGTACTTC,CASSLHKEASYEQYF
NA,many,TRBV19,TRBJ2-7,TGTGCCAGTAGTATAGTACACGTCTCCTACGAGCAGTACTTC,CASSIVHVSYEQYF
NA,NA,TRBV15,TRBJ2-5,TGTGCCACCAGCAGGACAGGGAGGGGGACCCAGTACTTC,CATSRTGRGTQYF
TRBD1,NA,TRBV6-2/TRBV6-3,TRBJ1-2,TGTGCCAGCAGTCTAAATGGACAGGGGGCGCGGTATGGCTACACCTTC,CASSLNGQGARYGYTF
NA,NA,TRBV29-1,TRBJ1-1,TGCAGCGTTACCACCGGGGAAGCTTTCTTT,CSVTTGEAFF
TRBD1,NA,TRBV12-3/TRBV12-4,TRBJ2-5,TGTGCCAGCAGAACCCAACCGGGACAGGGTCAAGAGACCCAGTACTTC,CASRTQPGQGQETQYF
NA,NA,TRBV11-2,TRBJ2-5,TGTGCCAGCAGCTTTTTAGCTCGGGAGACCCAGTACTTC,CASSFLARETQYF
NA,few,TRBV6-2/TRBV6-3,TRBJ1-2,TGTGCTTATTGGGAGAGTCACTATGGCTACACCTTC,CAYWESHYGYTF
NA,many,TRBV27,TRBJ1-1,TGTGCCAGCAGGGAAGTATGGGCGGGTGCGACTGAAGCTTTCTTT,CASREVWAGATEAFF
NA,many,TRBV27,TRBJ1-5,TGTGCCAGCAGTTTATCGGGGGCACCAAGGTCTTATCAGCCCCAGCATTTT,CASSLSGAPRSYQPQHF
TRBD2,many,TRBV27,TRBJ2-2,TGTGCCAGCAGTTTGCCTAGCGGGAGGGTCGACACCGGGGAGCTGTTTTTT,CASSLPSGRVDTGELFF
NA,many,TRBV6-5,TRBJ2-7,TGTGCCAGCAGCAGAGCGGACCTTAGAGAGCAGTACTTC,CASSRADLREQYF
TRBD2,many,TRBV6-5,TRBJ2-2,TGTGCCAGCCGGGGGGGGATCAACGGGGAGCTGTTTTTT,CASRGGINGELFF
NA,many,TRBV6-5,TRBJ2-6,TGTGCCAGCAGAGCCGTGCCTAGCTCTGGGGCCAACGTCCTGACTTTC,CASRAVPSSGANVLTF
NA,many,TRBV6-5,TRBJ2-2,TGTGCCAGCAGTTACTCGGGGTCCACCGGGGAGCTGTTTTTT,CASSYSGSTGELFF
NA,many,TRBV19,TRBJ1-1,TGTGCCAGTACTTTATCCAGGGACACTGAAGCTTTCTTT,CASTLSRDTEAFF